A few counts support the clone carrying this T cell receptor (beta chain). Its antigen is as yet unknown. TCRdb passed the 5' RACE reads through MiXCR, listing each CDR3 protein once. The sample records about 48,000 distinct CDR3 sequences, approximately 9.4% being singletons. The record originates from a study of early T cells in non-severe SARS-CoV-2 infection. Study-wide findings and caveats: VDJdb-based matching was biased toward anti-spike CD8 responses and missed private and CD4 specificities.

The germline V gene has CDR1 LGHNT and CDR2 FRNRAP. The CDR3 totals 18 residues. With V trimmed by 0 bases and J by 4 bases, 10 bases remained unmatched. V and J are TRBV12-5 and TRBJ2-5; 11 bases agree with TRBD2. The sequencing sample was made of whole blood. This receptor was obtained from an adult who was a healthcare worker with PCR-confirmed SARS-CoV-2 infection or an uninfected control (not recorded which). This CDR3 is CASGLVELAGGRGETQYF. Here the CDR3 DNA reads TGTGCTAGTGGTTTGGTAGAGCTAGCGGGAGGCCGCGGAGAGACCCAGTACTTC.